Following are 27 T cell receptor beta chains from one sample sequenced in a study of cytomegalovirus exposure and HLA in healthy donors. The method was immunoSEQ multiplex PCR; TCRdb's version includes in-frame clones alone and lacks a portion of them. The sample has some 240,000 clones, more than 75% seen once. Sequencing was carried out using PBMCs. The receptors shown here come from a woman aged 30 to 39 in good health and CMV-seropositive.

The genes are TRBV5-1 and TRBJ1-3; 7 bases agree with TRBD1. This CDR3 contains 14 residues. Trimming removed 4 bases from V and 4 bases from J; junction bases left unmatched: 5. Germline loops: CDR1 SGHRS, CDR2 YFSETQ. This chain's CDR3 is CASSGRTGGNTIYF. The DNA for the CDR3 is TGCGCCAGCAGCGGGCGGACAGGCGGAAACACCATATATTTT.

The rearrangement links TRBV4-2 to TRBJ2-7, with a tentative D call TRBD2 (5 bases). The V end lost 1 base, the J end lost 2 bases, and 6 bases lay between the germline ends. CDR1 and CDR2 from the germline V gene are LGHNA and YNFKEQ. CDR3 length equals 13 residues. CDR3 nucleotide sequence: TGTGCCAGCAGCCAAGGAGGGACCTACGAGCAGTACTTC. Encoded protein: CASSQGGTYEQYF.

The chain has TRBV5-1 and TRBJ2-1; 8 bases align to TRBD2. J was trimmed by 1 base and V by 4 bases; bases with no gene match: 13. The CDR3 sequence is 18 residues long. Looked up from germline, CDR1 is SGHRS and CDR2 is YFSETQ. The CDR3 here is CASSRLSGGQMSYNEQFF. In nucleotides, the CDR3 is TGCGCCAGCAGCCGCCTCAGCGGGGGTCAAATGTCCTACAATGAGCAGTTCTTC.

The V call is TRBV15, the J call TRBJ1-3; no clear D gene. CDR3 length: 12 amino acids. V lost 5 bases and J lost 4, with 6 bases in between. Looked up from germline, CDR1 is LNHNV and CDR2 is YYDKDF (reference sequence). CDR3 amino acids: CATSLTGNTIYF. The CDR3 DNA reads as TGTGCCACCAGCCTCACAGGAAACACCATATATTTT.

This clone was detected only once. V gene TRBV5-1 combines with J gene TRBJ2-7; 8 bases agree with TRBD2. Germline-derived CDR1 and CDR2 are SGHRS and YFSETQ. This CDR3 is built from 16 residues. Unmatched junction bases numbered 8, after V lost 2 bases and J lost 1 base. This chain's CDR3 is CASSFRTSLSSYEQYF. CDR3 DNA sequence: TGCGCCAGCAGCTTTAGGACTAGCTTAAGTTCCTACGAGCAGTACTTC.

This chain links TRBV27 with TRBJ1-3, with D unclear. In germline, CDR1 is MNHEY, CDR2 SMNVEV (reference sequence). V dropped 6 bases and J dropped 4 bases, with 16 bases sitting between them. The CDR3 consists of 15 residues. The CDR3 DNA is TGTGCCAGCAGCCCCGGGGTTGGTTCGGGAAACACCATATATTTT. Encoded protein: CASSPGVGSGNTIYF.

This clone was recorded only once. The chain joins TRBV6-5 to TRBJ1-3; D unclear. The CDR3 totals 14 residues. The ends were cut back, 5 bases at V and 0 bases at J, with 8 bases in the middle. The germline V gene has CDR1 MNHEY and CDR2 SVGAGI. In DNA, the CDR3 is TGTGCCAGCAGTCGAAGCATCTCTGGAAACACCATATATTTT. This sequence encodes CASSRSISGNTIYF.

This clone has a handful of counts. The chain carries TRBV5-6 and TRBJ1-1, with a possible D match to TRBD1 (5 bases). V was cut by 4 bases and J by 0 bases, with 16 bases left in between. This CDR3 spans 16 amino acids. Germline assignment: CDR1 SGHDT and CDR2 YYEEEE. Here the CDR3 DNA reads TGTGCCAGCAGCCTTAGTACCACAGGTTTGAACACTGAAGCTTTCTTT. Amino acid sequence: CASSLSTTGLNTEAFF.

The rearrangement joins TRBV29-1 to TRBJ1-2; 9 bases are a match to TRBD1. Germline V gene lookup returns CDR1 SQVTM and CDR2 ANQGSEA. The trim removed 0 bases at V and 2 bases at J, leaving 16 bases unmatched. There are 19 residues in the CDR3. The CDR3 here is CSVEDLTPGQGQMNYGYTF. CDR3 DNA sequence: TGCAGCGTTGAAGATCTAACCCCGGGACAGGGACAAATGAACTATGGCTACACCTTC.

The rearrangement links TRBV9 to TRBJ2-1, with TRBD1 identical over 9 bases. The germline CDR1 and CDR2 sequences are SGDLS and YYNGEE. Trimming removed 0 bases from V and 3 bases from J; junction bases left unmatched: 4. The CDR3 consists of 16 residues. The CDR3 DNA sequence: TGTGCCAGCAGCGTAGGGGGGACAGGGTACTACAATGAGCAGTTCTTC. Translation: CASSVGGTGYYNEQFF.

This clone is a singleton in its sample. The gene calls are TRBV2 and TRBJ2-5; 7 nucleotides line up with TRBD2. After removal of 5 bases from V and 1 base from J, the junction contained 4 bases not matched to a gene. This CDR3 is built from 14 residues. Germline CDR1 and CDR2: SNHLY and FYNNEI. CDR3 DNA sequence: TGTGCCAGCAGTAGGGACTATGCCCAAGAGACCCAGTACTTC. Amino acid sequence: CASSRDYAQETQYF.

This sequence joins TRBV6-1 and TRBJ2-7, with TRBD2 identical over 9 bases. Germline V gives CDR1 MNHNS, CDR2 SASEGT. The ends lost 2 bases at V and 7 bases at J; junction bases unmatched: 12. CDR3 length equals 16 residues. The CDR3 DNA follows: TGTGCCAGCAGTGAACAACTAGCGGGTACCTCTCGGGAGCAGTACTTC. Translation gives CASSEQLAGTSREQYF.

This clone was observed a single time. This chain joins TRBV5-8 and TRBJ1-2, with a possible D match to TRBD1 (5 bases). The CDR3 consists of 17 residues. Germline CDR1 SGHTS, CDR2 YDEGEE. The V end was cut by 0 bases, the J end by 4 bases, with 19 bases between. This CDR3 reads CASSLAIANKGIYGYTF. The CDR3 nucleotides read TGTGCCAGCAGCTTGGCCATCGCGAACAAGGGGATCTATGGCTACACCTTC. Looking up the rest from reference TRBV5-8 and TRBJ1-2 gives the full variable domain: EAGVTQSPTHLIKTRGQQATLRCSPISGHTSVYWYQQALGLGLQFLLWYDEGEERNRGNFPPRFSGRQFPNYSSELNVNALELEDSALYLCASSLAIANKGIYGYTFGSGTRLTVV.

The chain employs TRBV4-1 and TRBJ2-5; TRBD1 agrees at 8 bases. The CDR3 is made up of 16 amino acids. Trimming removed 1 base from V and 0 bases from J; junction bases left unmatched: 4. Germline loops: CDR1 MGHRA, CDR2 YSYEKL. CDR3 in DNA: TGCGCCAGCAGCCAAGGGCGGGACAGGTACCAAGAGACCCAGTACTTC. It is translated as CASSQGRDRYQETQYF.

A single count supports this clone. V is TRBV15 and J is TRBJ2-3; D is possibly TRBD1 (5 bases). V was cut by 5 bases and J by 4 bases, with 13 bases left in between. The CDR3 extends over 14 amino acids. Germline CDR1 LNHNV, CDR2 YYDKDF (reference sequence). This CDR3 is CATSGSRAPDTQYF. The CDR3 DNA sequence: TGTGCCACCAGCGGATCCAGGGCTCCAGATACGCAGTATTTT.

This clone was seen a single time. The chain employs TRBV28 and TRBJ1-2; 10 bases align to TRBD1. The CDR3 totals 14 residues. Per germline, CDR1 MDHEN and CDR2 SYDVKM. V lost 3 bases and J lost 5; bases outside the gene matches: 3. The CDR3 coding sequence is TGTGCCAGCAGTTTCGGGGGACAGGGGTATGGCTACACCTTC. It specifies CASSFGGQGYGYTF.

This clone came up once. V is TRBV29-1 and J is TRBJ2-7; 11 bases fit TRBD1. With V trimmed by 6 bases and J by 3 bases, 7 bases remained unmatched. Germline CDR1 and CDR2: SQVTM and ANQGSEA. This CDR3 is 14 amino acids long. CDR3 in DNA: TGCAGCGTCGAATCCGGGACAGGGGGCTACGAGCAGTACTTC. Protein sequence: CSVESGTGGYEQYF.

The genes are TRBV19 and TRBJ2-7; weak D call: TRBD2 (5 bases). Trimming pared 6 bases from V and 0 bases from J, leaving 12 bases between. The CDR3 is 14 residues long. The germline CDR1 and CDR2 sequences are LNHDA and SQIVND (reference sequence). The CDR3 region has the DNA TGTGCCAGTAGCGGGGATAAGAGCTCCTACGAGCAGTACTTC. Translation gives CASSGDKSSYEQYF.

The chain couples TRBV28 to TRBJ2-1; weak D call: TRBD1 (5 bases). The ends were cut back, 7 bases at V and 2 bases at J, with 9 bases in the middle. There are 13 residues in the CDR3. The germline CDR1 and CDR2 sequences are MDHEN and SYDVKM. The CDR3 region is CASNTGAYNEQFF. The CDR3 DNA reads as TGTGCCAGCAATACAGGCGCCTACAATGAGCAGTTCTTC.

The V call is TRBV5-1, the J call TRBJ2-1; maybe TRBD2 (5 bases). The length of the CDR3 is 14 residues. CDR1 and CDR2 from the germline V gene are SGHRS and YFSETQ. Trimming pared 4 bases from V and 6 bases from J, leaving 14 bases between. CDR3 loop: CASSLSLASNEQFF. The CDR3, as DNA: TGCGCCAGCAGCCTAAGTTTAGCGAGCAATGAGCAGTTCTTC.

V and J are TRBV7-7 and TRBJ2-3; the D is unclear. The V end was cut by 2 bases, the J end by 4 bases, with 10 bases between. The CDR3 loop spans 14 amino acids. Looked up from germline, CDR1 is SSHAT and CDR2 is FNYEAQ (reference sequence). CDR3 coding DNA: TGTGCCAGCAGCTTAACGACTGGTTCAGATACGCAGTATTTT. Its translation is CASSLTTGSDTQYF.

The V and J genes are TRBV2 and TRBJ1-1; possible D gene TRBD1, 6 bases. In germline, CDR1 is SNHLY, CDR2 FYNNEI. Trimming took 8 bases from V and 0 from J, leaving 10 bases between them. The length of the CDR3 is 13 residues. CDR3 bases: TGTGCCAGCGGGGACAACCTGAACACTGAAGCTTTCTTT. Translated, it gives CASGDNLNTEAFF.

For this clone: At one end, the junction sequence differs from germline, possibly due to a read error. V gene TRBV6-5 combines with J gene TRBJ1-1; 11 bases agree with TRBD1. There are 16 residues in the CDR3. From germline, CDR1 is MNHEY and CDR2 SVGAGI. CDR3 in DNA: TGTGCCAGCAGTCACTCGGACAGGGGGCAGGAGACTGAAGCTTTCTTT. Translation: CASSHSDRGQETEAFF.

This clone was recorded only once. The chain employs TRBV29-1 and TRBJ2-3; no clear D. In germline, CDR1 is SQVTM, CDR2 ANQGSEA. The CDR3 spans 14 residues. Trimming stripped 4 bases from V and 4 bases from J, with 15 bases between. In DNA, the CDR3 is TGCAGCGTTGGCCCTAGTTCCGAGGCAGATACGCAGTATTTT. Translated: CSVGPSSEADTQYF.

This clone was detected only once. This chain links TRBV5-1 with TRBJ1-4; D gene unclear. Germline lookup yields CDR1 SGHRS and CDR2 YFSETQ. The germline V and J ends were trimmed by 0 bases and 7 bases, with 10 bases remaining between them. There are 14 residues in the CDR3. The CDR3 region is CASSLGGFGEKLFF. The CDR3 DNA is TGCGCCAGCAGCTTGGGAGGTTTCGGTGAAAAACTGTTTTTT.

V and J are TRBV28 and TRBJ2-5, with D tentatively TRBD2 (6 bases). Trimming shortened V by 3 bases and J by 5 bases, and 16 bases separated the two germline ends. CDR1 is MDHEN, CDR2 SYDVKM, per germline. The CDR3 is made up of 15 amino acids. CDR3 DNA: TGTGCCAGCAGTTTCGTTGGAGGGAGGACGGAGACCCAGTACTTC. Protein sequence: CASSFVGGRTETQYF.

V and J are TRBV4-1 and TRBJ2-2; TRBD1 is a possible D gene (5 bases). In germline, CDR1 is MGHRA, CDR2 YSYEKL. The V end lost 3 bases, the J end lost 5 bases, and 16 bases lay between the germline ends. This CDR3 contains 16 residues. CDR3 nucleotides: TGCGCCAGCAGCCATCCGGGCGAAGGGGTGACCGGGGAGCTGTTTTTT. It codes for CASSHPGEGVTGELFF.